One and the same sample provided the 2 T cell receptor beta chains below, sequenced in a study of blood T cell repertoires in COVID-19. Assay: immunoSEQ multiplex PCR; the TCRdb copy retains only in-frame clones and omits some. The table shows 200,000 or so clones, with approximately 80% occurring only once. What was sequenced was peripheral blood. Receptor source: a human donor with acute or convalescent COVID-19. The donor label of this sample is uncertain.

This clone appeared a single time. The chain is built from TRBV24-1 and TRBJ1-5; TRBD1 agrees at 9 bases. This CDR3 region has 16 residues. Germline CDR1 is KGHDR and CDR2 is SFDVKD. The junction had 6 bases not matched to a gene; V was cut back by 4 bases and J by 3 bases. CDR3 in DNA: TGTGCCACCAGTGAAGCCGGGACAGGGAACAATCAGCCCCAGCATTTT. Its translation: CATSEAGTGNNQPQHF.

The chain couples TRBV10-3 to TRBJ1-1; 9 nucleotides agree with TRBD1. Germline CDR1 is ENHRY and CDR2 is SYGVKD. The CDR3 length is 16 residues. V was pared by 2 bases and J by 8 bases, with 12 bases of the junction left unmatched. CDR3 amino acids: CAISERSRTGAFEAFF. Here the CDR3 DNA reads TGTGCCATCAGTGAGCGAAGTAGGACAGGGGCCTTCGAAGCTTTCTTT.